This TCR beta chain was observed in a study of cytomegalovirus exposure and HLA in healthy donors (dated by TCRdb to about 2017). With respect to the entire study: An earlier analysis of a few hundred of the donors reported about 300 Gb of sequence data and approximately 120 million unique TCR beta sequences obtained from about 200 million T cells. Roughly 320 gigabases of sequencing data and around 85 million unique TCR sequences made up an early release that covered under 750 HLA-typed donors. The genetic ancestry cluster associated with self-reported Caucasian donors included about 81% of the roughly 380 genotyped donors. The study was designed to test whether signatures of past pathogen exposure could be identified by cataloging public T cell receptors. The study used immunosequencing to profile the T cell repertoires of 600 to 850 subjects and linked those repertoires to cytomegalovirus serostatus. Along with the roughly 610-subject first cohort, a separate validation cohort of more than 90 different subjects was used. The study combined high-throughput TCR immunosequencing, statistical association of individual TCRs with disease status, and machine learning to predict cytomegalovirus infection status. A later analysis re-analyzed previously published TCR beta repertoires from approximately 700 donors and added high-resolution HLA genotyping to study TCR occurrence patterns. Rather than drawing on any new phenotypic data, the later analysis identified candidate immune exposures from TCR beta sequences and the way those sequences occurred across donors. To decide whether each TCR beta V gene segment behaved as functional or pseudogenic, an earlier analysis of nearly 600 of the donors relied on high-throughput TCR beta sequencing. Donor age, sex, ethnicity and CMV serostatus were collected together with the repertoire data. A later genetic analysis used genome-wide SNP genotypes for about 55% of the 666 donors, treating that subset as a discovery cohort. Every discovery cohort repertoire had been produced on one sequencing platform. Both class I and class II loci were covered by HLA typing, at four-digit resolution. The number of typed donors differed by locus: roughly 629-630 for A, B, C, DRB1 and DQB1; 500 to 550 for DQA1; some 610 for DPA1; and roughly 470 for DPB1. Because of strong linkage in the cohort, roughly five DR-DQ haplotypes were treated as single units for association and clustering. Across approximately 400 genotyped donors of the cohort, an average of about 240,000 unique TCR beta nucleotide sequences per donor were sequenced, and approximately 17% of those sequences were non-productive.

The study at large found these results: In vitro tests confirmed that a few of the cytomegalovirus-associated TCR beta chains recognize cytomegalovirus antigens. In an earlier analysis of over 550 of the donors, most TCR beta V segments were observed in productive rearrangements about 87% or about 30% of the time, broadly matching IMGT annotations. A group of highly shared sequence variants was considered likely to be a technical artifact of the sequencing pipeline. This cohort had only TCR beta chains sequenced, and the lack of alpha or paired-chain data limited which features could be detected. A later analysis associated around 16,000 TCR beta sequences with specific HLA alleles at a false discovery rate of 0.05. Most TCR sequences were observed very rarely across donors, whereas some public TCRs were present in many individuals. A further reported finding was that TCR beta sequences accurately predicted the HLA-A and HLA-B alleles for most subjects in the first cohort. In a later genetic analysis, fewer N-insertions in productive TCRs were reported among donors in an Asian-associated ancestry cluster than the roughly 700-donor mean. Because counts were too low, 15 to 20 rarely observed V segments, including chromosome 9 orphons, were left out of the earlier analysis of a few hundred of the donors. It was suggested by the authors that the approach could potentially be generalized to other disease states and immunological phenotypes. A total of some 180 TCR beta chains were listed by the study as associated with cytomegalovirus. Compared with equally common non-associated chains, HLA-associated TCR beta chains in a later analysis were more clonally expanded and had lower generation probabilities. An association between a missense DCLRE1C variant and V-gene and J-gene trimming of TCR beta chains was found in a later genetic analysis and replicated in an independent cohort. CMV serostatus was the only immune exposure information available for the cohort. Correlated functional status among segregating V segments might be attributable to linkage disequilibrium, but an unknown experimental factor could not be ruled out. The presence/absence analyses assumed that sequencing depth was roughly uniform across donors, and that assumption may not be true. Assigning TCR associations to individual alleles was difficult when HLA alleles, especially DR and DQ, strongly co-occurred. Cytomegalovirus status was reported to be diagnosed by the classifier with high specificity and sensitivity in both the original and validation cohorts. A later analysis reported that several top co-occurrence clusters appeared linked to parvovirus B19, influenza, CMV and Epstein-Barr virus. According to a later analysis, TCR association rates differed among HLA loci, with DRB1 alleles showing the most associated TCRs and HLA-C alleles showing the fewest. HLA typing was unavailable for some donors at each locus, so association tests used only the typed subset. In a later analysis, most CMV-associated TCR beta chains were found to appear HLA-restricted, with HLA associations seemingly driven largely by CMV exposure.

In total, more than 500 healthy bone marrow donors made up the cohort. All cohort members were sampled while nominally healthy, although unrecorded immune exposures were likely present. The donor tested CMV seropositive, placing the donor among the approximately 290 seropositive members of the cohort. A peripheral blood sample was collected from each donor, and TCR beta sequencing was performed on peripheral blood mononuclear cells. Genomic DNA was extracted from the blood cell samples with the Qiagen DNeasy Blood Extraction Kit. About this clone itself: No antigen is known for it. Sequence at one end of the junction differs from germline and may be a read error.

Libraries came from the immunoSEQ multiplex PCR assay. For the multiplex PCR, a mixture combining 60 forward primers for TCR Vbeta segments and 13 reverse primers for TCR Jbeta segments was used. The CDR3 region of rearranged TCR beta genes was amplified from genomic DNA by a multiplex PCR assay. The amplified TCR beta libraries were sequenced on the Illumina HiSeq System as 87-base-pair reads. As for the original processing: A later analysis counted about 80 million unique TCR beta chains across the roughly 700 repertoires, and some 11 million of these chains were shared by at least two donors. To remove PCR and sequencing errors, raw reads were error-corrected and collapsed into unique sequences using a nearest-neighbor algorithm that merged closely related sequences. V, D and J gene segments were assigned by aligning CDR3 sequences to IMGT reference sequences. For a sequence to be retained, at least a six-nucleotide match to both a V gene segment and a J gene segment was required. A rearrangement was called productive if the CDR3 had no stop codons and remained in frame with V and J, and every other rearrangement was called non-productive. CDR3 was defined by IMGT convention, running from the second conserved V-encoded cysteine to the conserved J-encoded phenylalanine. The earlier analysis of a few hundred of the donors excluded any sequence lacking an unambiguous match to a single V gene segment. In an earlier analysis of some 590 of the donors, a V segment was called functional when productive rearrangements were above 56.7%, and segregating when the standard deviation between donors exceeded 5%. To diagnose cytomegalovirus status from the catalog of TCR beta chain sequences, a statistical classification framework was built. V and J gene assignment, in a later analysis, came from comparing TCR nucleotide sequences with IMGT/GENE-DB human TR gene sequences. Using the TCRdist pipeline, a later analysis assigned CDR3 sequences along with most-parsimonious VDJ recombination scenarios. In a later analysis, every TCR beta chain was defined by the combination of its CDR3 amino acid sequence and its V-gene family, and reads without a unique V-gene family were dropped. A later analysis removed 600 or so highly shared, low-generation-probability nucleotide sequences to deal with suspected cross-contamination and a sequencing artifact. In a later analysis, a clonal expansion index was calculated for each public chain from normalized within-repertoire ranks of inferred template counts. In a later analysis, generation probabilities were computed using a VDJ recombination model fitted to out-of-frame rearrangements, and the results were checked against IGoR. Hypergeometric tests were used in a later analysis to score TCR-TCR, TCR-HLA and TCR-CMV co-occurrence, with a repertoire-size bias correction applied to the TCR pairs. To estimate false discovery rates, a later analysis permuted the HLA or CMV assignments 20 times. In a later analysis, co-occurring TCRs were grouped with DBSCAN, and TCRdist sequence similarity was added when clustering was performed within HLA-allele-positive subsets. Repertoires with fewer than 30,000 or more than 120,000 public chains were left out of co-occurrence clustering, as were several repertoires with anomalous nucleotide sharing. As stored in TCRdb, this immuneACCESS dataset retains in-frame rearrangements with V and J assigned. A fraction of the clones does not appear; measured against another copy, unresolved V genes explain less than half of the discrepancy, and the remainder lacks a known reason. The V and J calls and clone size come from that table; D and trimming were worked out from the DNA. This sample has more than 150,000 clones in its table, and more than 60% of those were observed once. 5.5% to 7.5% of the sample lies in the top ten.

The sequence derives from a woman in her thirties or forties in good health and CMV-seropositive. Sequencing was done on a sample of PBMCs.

For the CDR3, the sequence is CAGTRDRGFSGANGLTF. The nucleotide sequence reads as follows: TGTGCCGGTACTCGGGACAGGGGGTTCTCTGGGGCCAACGGCCTGACTTTC. The sequence is built from TRBV5-8 and TRBJ2-6, with 11 junctional bases fitting TRBD1. Based on the germline V gene, the CDR1 and CDR2 sequences are SGHTS and YDEGEE. There are 17 amino acids in the CDR3, from cysteine to phenylalanine inclusive. Of all the DNA, just the CDR3 is kept, 51 bases in frame from base 1.